This TCR beta chain originates from a study of blood T cell repertoires in COVID-19. Study overall: The United States, Italy and Spain provided the acute and convalescent COVID-19 samples. T cells, B-cell-depleted T cells, or PBMCs provided the cDNA or gDNA that served as material.

Per the authors' pipeline: Amplification with reference gene primers provided the estimates of nucleated cell counts. This table comes from immunoSEQ multiplex PCR, and its TCRdb copy is limited to in-frame clones, with some not included. V and J calls and clone size are copied from that table; D and trimming were computed from the DNA. The sample carries just over 90,000 clones, 80% to 90% recorded once. V trimming: 5 bases; J trimming: 5 bases; junction bases outside the gene matches: 5. The CDR3 is 13 residues long. The germline V gene has CDR1 LGHDT and CDR2 YNNKEL (reference sequence). The clonotype comes from an elderly woman with acute or convalescent COVID-19. This sequence joins TRBV3-1 (or the pseudogene TRBV3-2) and TRBJ1-2, with 7 bases identical to TRBD1. Sequenced sample: peripheral blood. The CDR3 reads CASSDRVPYGYTF. CDR3 sequence (DNA): TGTGCCAGCAGCGACAGGGTCCCTTATGGCTACACCTTC.